This T cell receptor beta chain was recovered during a study of blood T cell repertoires in COVID-19. As for the study in general: COVID-19 samples collected from the United States, Italy and Spain covered acute and convalescent phases. From T cells, B-cell-depleted T cells, or PBMCs came the material, which was cDNA or gDNA.

In the study's own analysis: Amplifying reference gene primers gave estimates of nucleated cell counts. The data were produced by immunoSEQ multiplex PCR, yet TCRdb's version contains in-frame clones alone and is incomplete. That table furnishes V, J and clone size, whereas the DNA furnished D and trimming. The sample yields approximately 180,000 clones, about nine tenths seen once. The CDR3 is 11 amino acids. Trimming shortened V by 0 bases and J by 12 bases, and 11 bases separated the two germline ends. Germline V gives CDR1 DFQATT, CDR2 SNEGSKA (reference sequence). This chain connects TRBV20-1 to TRBJ1-2; TRBD1 might be the D (5 bases). Input material: peripheral blood. This clonotype originated in a man in his fifties or sixties with acute or convalescent COVID-19. The CDR3 loop is CSARDIGADTF. The CDR3 nucleotides are TGCAGTGCTAGAGATATAGGGGCCGACACCTTC.